Each of the 18 T cell receptor beta chains below was sequenced from the same sample in a study of breast tumors, draining lymph nodes, adjacent tissues. MiXCR, run by TCRdb on the multiplex PCR reads, gives a single entry per CDR3 protein. Of about 130,000 distinct CDR3 sequences detected, around 21% appear once; the ten largest clones hold about 2.2%. Axillary draining lymph nodes of breast cancer patients supplied the node samples. The sequenced sample consisted of axillary lymph node tissue. The source of these receptors is a female donor with breast cancer. Some clones in this sample may be carry-over from other donors' samples.

This clonotype was seen repeatedly, ten times or more. DNA for the CDR3: TGCGCCAGCAGCTTGGAACGGACAGATACGCAGTATTTT. This sequence encodes CASSLERTDTQYF. This chain links TRBV5-1 with TRBJ2-3; D not certain. The germline V and J ends were trimmed by 0 bases and 3 bases, with 5 bases remaining between them. The CDR3 extends over 13 amino acids. CDR1 and CDR2 (germline): SGHRS, YFSETQ.

This clonotype was found many times. This chain connects TRBV20-1 to TRBJ1-2; TRBD1 aligns across 8 bases. Trimming cost V 1 base and J 8 bases; bases outside gene matches: 3. This CDR3 has 12 residues. CDR1 DFQATT and CDR2 SNEGSKA come from the germline V gene (reference sequence). CDR3 bases: TGCAGTGCTAGAGGACAGGGGCAAGGCTACACCTTC. Its translation is CSARGQGQGYTF.

This clonotype was detected ten times or more. This chain links TRBV10-2 with TRBJ2-7; 7 bases match TRBD2. Germline loops: CDR1 WSHSY, CDR2 SAAADI. The CDR3 contains 15 residues. The V gene end was trimmed by 6 bases and the J gene end by 3 bases; junction bases not matched to a gene: 11. The CDR3 coding sequence is TGCGCCAGCAGGAATCGGCGGGAGACGGGCTACGAGCAGTACTTC. Its protein is CASRNRRETGYEQYF.

This clonotype was observed many times. This rearrangement joins TRBV3-1 to TRBJ1-5; D is uncertain. The V gene's germline CDR1 is LGHDT and CDR2 YNNKEL (reference sequence). The CDR3 has 14 amino acids. V gave up 1 base and J gave up 1 base, with 5 bases separating them. CDR3: CASSQVYSNQPQHF. In nucleotides, the CDR3 is TGTGCCAGCAGCCAAGTCTACAGCAATCAGCCCCAGCATTTT.

This clonotype appeared many times. This sequence joins TRBV5-5 and TRBJ2-3, with D hard to call. V was shortened by 6 bases and J by 1 base, with 15 bases between the two germline ends. CDR1 and CDR2 from the germline V gene are SGHKS and YYEKEE (reference sequence). CDR3 length equals 15 residues. The CDR3: CASTPSLAGTDTQYF. Here the CDR3 DNA reads TGTGCCAGCACCCCTTCCTTGGCAGGCACAGATACGCAGTATTTT.

The rearrangement uses TRBV6-1 and TRBJ2-7; D call uncertain. The germline V and J ends were trimmed by 6 bases and 5 bases, with 8 bases remaining between them. Germline V lookup: CDR1 MNHNS, CDR2 SASEGT. This CDR3 is 11 amino acids long. In DNA form, the CDR3 reads TGTGCCAGCAGCTTGGAACACGAGCAGTACTTC. It codes for CASSLEHEQYF.

As to this clonotype: As the CDR3 is not closed by the conserved phenylalanine or tryptophan, this likely results from a read error. The chain is built from TRBV28 and TRBJ2-3, with TRBD1 matching 7 bases. Germline V gene lookup returns CDR1 MDHEN and CDR2 SYDVKM. V lost 3 bases to trimming and J lost 0 bases; unmatched junction nucleotides: 3. This CDR3 has 15 residues. The CDR3 sequence is CASSLGQRSTDTQYL. DNA for the CDR3: TGTGCCAGCAGTTTGGGACAGAGAAGCACAGATACGCAGTATCTT.

In its sample, this clonotype was seen many times. This chain connects TRBV6-6 to TRBJ1-5; no clear D gene. Germline-derived CDR1 and CDR2 are MNHNY and SVGAGI (reference sequence). CDR3 length equals 12 residues. Deletions cut 6 bases from V and 7 bases from J, with 10 bases between. CDR3 in amino acids: CASSPLYQPQHF. As DNA, the CDR3 is TGTGCCAGCAGCCCCCTTTACCAGCCCCAGCATTTT.

On this clonotype: One junction end disagrees with the germline gene, perhaps due to a read error. The CDR3 region has the DNA TGTGCCAGCAGCCAAGGTGATTTAGCGGGAGGGCACTTGCGAAACATTCAGTCCTTC. Protein: CASSQGDLAGGHLRNIQSF. V gene TRBV3-1 combines with J gene TRBJ2-4; 11 nucleotides align to TRBD2. The CDR3 contains 19 residues. Germline V gives CDR1 LGHDT, CDR2 YNNKEL (reference sequence).

This clonotype was counted at least ten times. The CDR3 spells CASSESGDTQYF. Here the CDR3 DNA reads TGCGCCAGCAGTGAGTCGGGAGATACGCAGTATTTT. J is TRBJ2-3 and V is TRBV10-2; no clear D gene. V gave up 0 bases and J gave up 5 bases, with 3 bases separating them. The V gene's germline CDR1 is WSHSY and CDR2 SAAADI. The CDR3 extends over 12 amino acids.

This clonotype has ten or more counts. The V gene is TRBV6-6, the J gene TRBJ2-1, with 8 nucleotides matching TRBD2. The CDR3 contains 13 residues. V was pared by 9 bases and J by 3 bases, with 4 bases of the junction left unmatched. The germline gives CDR1 MNHNY, CDR2 SVGAGI (reference sequence). The DNA for the CDR3 is TGTGCCAGTCTAGCGGGCAACTACAATGAGCAGTTCTTC. The encoded protein is CASLAGNYNEQFF.

Ten or more counts support this clonotype. The chain joins TRBV28 to TRBJ1-6; no firm D call. The CDR3 covers 13 residues. Trimming removed 6 bases at V and 12 bases at J, with 15 bases between. Per germline, CDR1 MDHEN and CDR2 SYDVKM. The CDR3 region has the DNA TGTGCCAGCAGCAAAACCTTCTTGGGACCCCTCCACTTT. The encoded protein is CASSKTFLGPLHF.

The V and J genes are TRBV27 and TRBJ1-3; 9 bases fit TRBD1. V trimming: 5 bases; J trimming: 4 bases; junction bases outside the gene matches: 9. This CDR3 has 16 amino acids. The germline V gene has CDR1 MNHEY and CDR2 SMNVEV (reference sequence). CDR3 sequence (DNA): TGTGCCAGCAGTCTTACCGGGACAGGGTTAGGAAACACCATATATTTT. Translating gives CASSLTGTGLGNTIYF.

The chain recombines TRBV3-1 with TRBJ2-3; TRBD2 is a possible D gene (6 bases). Germline V gives CDR1 LGHDT, CDR2 YNNKEL (reference sequence). The CDR3 extends over 14 amino acids. Deletions cut 4 bases from V and 7 bases from J, with 15 bases between. CDR3 bases: TGTGCCAGCAGCCGGGTCGGGAGATTTAATACGCAGTATTTT. It is translated as CASSRVGRFNTQYF.

This clonotype was recorded many times. This rearrangement joins TRBV19 to TRBJ2-7, with a possible D match to TRBD2 (6 bases). V was cut by 1 base and J by 5 bases, with 12 bases left in between. This CDR3 contains 14 residues. The V gene's germline CDR1 is LNHDA and CDR2 SQIVND (reference sequence). The CDR3 sequence: CASSIAGTQNEQYF. The CDR3 DNA reads as TGTGCCAGTAGTATAGCGGGGACTCAAAACGAGCAGTACTTC.

This clonotype was picked up many times. The chain has TRBV6-1 and TRBJ2-7; TRBD1 aligns across 10 bases. Trimming at V came to 11 bases and at J to 4 bases, leaving 11 bases not matched to a gene. The CDR3 has 14 amino acids. CDR1 and CDR2 (germline): MNHNS, SASEGT. CDR3 amino acids: CASNRDRGFYEQYF. The CDR3 DNA follows: TGTGCCTCCAACCGGGACAGGGGTTTTTACGAGCAGTACTTC.

This clonotype appeared many times. The chain is built from TRBV27 and TRBJ2-7; the D gene could be TRBD1 or TRBD2 (5 bases each). This CDR3 is built from 15 residues. Germline V gene sequence: CDR1 MNHEY, CDR2 SMNVEV (reference sequence). Trimming stripped 2 bases from V and 5 bases from J, with 16 bases between. The chain's CDR3 is CASSLTGTEHNEQYF. In nucleotides, the CDR3 is TGTGCCAGCAGTTTAACCGGGACGGAACATAACGAGCAGTACTTC.

For this clonotype: A read error may account for a junction end that differs from germline. The V gene is TRBV28, the J gene TRBJ2-1; 7 bases are shared with TRBD2. Germline CDR1 MDHEN, CDR2 SYDVKM. There are 17 residues in the CDR3. The CDR3 sequence: CAGSIPEGPGEGREQFF. In DNA, the CDR3 is TGTGCCGGCAGTATCCCAGAGGGCCCGGGGGAGGGCAGGGAGCAGTTCTTC.